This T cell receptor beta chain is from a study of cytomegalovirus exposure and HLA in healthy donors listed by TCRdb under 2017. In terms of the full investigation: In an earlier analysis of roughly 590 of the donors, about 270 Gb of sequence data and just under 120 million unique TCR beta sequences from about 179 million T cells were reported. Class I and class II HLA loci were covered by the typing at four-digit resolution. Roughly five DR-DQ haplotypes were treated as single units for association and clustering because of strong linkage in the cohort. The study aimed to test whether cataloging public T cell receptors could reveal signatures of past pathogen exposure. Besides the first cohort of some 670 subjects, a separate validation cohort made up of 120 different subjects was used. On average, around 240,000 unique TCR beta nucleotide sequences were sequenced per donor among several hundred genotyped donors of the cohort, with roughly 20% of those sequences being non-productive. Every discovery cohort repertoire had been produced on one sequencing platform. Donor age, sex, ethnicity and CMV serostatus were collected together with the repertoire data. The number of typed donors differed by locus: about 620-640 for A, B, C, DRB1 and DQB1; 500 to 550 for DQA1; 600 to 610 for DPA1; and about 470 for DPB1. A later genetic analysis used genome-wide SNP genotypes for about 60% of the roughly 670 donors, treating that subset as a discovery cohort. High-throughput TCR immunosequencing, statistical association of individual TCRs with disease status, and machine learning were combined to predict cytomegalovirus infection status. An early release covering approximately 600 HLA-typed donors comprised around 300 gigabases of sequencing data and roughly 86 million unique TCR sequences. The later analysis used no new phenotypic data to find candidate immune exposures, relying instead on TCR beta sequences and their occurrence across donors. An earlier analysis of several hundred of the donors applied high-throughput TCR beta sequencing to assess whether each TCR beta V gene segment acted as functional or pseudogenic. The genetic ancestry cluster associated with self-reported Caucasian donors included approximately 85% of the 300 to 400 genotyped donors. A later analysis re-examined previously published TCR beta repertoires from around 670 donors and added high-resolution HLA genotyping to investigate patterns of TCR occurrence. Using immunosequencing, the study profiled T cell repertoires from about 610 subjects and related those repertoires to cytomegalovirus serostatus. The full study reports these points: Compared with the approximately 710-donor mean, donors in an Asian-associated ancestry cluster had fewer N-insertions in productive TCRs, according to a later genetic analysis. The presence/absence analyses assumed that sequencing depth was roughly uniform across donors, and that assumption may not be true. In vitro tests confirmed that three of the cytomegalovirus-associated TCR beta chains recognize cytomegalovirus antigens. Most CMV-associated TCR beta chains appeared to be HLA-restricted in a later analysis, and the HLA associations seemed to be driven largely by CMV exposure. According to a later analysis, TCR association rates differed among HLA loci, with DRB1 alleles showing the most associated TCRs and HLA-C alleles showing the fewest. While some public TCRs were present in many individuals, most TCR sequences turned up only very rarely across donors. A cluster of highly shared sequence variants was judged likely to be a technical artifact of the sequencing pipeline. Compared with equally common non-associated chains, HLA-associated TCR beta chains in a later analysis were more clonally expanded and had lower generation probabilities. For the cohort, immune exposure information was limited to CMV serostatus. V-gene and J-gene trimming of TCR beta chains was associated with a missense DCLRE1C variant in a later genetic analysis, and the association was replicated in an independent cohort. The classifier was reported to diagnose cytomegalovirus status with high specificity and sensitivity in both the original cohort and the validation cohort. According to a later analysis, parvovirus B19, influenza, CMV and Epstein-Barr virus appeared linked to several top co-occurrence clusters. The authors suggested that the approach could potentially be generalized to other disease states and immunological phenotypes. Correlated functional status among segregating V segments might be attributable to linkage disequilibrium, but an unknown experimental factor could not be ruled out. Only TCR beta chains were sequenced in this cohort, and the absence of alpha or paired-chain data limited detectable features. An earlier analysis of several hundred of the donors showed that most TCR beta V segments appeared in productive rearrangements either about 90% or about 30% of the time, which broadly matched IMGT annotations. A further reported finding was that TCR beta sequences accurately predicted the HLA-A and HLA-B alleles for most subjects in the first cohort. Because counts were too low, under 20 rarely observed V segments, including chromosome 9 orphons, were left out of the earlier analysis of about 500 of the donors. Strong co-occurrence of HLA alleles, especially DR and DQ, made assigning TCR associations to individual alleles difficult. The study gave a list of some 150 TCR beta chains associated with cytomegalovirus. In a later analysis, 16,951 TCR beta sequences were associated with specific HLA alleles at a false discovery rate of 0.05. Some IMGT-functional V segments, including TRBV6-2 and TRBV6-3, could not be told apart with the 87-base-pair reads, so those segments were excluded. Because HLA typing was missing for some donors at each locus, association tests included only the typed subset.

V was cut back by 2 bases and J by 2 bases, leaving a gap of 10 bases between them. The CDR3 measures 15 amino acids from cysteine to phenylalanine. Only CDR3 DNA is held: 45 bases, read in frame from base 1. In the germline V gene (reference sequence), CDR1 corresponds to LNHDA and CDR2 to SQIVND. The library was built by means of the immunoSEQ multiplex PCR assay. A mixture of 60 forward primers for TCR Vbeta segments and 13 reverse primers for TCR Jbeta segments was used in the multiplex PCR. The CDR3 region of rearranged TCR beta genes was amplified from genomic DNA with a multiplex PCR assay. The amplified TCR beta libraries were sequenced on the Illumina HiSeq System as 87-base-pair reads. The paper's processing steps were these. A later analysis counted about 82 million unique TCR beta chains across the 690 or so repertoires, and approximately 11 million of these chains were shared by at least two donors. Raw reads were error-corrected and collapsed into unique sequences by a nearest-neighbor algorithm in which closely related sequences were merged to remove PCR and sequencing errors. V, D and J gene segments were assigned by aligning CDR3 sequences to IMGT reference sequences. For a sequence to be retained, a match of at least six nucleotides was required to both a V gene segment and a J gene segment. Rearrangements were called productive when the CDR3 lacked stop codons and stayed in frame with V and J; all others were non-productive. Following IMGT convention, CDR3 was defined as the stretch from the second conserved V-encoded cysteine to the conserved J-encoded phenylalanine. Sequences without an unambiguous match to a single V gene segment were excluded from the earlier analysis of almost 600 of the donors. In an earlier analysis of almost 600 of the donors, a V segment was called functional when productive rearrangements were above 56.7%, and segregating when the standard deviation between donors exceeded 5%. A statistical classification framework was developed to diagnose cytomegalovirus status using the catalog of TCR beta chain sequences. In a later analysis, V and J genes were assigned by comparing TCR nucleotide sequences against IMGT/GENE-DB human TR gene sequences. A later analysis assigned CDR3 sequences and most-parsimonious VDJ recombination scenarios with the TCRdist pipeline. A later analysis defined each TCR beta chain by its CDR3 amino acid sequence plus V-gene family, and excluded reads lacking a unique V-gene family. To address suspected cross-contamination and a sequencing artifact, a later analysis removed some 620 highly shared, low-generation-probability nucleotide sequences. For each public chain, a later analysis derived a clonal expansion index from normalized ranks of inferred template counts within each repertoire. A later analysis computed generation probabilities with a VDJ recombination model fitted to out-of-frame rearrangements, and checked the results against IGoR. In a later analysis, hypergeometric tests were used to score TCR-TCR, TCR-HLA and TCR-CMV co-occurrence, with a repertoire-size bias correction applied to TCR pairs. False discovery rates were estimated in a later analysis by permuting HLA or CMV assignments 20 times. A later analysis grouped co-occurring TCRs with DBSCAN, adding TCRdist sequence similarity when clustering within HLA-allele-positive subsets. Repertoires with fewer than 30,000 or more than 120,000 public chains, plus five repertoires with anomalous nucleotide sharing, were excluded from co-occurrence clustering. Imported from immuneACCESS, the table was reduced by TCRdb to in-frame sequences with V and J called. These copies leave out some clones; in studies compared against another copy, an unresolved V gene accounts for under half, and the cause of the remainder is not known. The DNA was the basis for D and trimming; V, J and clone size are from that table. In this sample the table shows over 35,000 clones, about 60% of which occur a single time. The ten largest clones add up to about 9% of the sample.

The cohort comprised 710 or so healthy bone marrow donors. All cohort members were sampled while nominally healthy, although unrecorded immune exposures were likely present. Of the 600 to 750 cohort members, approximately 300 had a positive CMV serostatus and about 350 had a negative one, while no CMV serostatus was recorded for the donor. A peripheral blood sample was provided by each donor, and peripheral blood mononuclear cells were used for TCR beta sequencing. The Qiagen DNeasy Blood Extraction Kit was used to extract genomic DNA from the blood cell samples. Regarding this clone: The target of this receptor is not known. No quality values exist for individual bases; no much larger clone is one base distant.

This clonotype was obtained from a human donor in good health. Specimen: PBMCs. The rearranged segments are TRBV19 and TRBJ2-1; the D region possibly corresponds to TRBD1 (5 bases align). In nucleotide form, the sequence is TGTGCCAGTAGTATACCCAGGGAACCCTACAATGAGCAGTTCTTC. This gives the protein CASSIPREPYNEQFF.